The TCR beta chain described here comes from a study of response to subunit inactivated influenza vaccine. The CDR3 spans 13 residues. V lost 2 bases, J lost 6 bases, and 10 bases lay in between. Germline values: CDR1 SNHLY, CDR2 FYNNEI. TCRdb passed the RT-PCR reads through MiXCR, listing each CDR3 protein once. The sample contains around 200,000 distinct CDR3 sequences, approximately 9.2% of which appear only once. The origin of this receptor is a man aged 50 to 60 who received an inactivated influenza vaccine. The sample here was non-naive T cells sorted from PBMCs, taken on the day of vaccination. This sequence joins TRBV2 and TRBJ1-2; the D gene is possibly TRBD1 (5 bases). The CDR3 protein is CASSEQGLDGYTF. CDR3 in DNA: TGTGCCAGCAGTGAACAGGGTTTGGATGGCTACACCTTC. Looking up the rest from reference TRBV2 and TRBJ1-2 gives the full variable domain: EPEVTQTPSHQVTQMGQEVILRCVPISNHLYFYWYRQILGQKVEFLVSFYNNEISEKSEIFDDQFSVERPDGSNFTLKIRSTKLEDSAMYFCASSEQGLDGYTFGSGTRLTVV.